Shown below are 17 T cell receptor beta chains from a single sample sequenced in a study of identical twins. TCRdb re-derived calls from the 5' RACE reads in MiXCR, one entry per CDR3 protein. The repertoire holds around 1.7 million distinct CDR3 sequences, roughly a third seen once, with under 0.35% in the top ten. The material sequenced was cord blood. These receptors all stem from a newborn girl in good health.

This clonotype was counted only a few times. The chain joins TRBV7-9 to TRBJ2-5; TRBD1 matches 7 bases. The DNA matches TRBJ2-7 better at its end, which makes the J call doubtful. The CDR3 has 17 residues. The germline V gene encodes CDR1 SEHNR and CDR2 FQNEAQ (reference sequence). CDR3 in amino acids: CASSLEPRQGDLFEQYF. CDR3 DNA sequence: TGTGCCAGCAGCTTAGAACCTAGACAGGGTGATTTGTTCGAGCAGTACTTC.

The table lists this clonotype with a few counts. This rearrangement joins TRBV3-1 to TRBJ1-4; D is unresolved. The CDR3 runs 12 residues. CDR1 is LGHDT, CDR2 YNNKEL, per germline (reference sequence). The V and J ends lost 3 bases and 8 bases respectively, with 7 bases between them. The CDR3 DNA follows: TGTGCCAGCAGCCACACACCGGAAAAACTGTTTTTT. It translates to CASSHTPEKLFF.

This clonotype was observed a few times. The chain links TRBV27 to TRBJ2-1, with 8 bases matching TRBD2. Trimming took 1 base from V and 1 from J; bases not matched to a gene: 6. The CDR3 extends over 17 amino acids. Germline V gene sequence: CDR1 MNHEY, CDR2 SMNVEV (reference sequence). CDR3 region: CASSLLGIAGSYNEQFF. The DNA of the CDR3 is TGTGCCAGCAGTTTATTGGGGATAGCGGGATCCTACAATGAGCAGTTCTTC.

V is TRBV6-6 and J is TRBJ1-2, with 9 bases that match TRBD1. Germline assignment: CDR1 MNHNY and CDR2 SVGAGI (reference sequence). Trimming removed 0 bases from V and 4 bases from J; junction bases left unmatched: 9. The CDR3 is made up of 17 amino acids. CDR3 amino acids: CASSYSLGTGSTYGYTF. The CDR3 nucleotides are TGTGCCAGCAGTTACTCTTTAGGGACAGGGTCTACCTATGGCTACACCTTC.

The rearrangement links TRBV12-3 or TRBV12-4 to TRBJ1-1, with D tentatively TRBD1 (6 bases). V lost 4 bases and J lost 4, with 10 bases in between. The CDR3 is 13 residues long. CDR3 protein: CASSWNRVTEAFF. The CDR3 DNA reads TGTGCCAGCAGTTGGAACAGGGTCACTGAAGCTTTCTTT.

The chain has TRBV5-1 and TRBJ1-5, with no clear D. Germline CDR1 and CDR2: SGHRS and YFSETQ. The V gene lost 5 bases and the J gene lost 4 bases, with 13 bases spanning the gap. CDR3 length: 14 amino acids. CDR3 protein: CASRPSSGNQPQHF. The CDR3 DNA follows: TGCGCCAGCAGACCCAGTTCGGGGAATCAGCCCCAGCATTTT. Complete variable domain (other parts from reference TRBV5-1 and TRBJ1-5): KAGVTQTPRYLIKTRGQQVTLSCSPISGHRSVSWYQQTPGQGLQFLFEYFSETQRNKGNFPGRFSGRQFSNSRSEMNVSTLELGDSALYLCASRPSSGNQPQHFGDGTRLSIL.

Only a few counts were recorded for this clonotype. This chain uses TRBV20-1 with TRBJ1-4, with 7 bases fitting TRBD1. The trim removed 3 bases at V and 4 bases at J, leaving 5 bases unmatched. The CDR3 runs to 14 residues. The V gene's germline CDR1 is DFQATT and CDR2 SNEGSKA (reference sequence). The CDR3 loop reads CSARKDRVNEKLFF. The CDR3 nucleotides read TGCAGTGCTAGGAAAGACAGGGTTAATGAAAAACTGTTTTTT.

This clonotype has at least ten counts. V and J are TRBV27 and TRBJ1-4; D remains ambiguous. With 2 bases removed from V and 0 bases from J, the gap between germline ends came to 4 bases. In germline, CDR1 is MNHEY, CDR2 SMNVEV (reference sequence). This CDR3 has 14 amino acids. DNA for the CDR3: TGTGCCAGCAGTTTACAGCCAACTAATGAAAAACTGTTTTTT. This sequence encodes CASSLQPTNEKLFF.

This clonotype showed up just a few times. The genes are TRBV5-1 and TRBJ1-2, with TRBD1 matching over 10 bases. The CDR3 is 15 residues long. Unmatched junction bases numbered 8, after V lost 4 bases and J lost 5 bases. CDR1 and CDR2 (germline): SGHRS, YFSETQ. In nucleotides, the CDR3 is TGCGCCAGCAGCCCCGGGACAGGGGAGGAATATGGCTACACCTTC. Protein: CASSPGTGEEYGYTF.

The chain joins TRBV20-1 to TRBJ2-7, with a weak D call TRBD1 (5 bases). The germline gives CDR1 DFQATT, CDR2 SNEGSKA (reference sequence). The CDR3 is made up of 14 amino acids. Trimming removed 3 bases at V and 2 bases at J, with 14 bases between. Here the CDR3 reads CSARGPEVTYEQYF. The CDR3 bases are TGCAGTGCTAGGGGGCCAGAAGTAACCTACGAGCAGTACTTC.

The CDR3 region has the DNA TGTGCCAGCAGCCAAGCAACGTCGGAGACCCAGTACTTC. Translation gives CASSQATSETQYF. The V gene is TRBV4-2, the J gene TRBJ2-5; no clear D. Deletions cut 1 base from V and 5 bases from J, with 8 bases between. Germline CDR1 reads LGHNA; CDR2 reads YNFKEQ. The CDR3 runs to 13 residues.

This clonotype was found a few times. A junction boundary mismatches the germline segment, possibly from a read error. This rearrangement joins TRBV5-1 to TRBJ2-5, with no clear D. The V gene's germline CDR1 is SGHRS and CDR2 YFSETQ. CDR3 length: 15 residues. CDR3 DNA: TGCGCTAGCAGCTTGGAACAAAGAGGTCTGGAGACCCAGTACTTC. It codes for CASSLEQRGLETQYF.

The chain employs TRBV5-1 and TRBJ2-7; D is perhaps TRBD1 (7 bases). Germline assignment: CDR1 SGHRS and CDR2 YFSETQ. The CDR3 runs 15 residues. With 3 bases removed from V and 3 bases from J, the gap between germline ends came to 16 bases. The CDR3 DNA is TGCGCCAGCAGCTATACGACAGGGAGGCACTACGAGCAGTACTTC. Translating it yields CASSYTTGRHYEQYF.

As regards this clonotype: This may come from a read error, since a much larger clone is one base off. The gene calls are TRBV10-3 and TRBJ2-3; D might be TRBD1 (6 bases). The V end was cut by 6 bases, the J end by 4 bases, with 14 bases between. In germline, CDR1 is ENHRY, CDR2 SYGVKD. The CDR3 runs to 14 residues. CDR3 in DNA: TGTGCCATCAGGAGGGACAAGAGCGCAGATACGCAGTATTTT. This encodes CAIRRDKSADTQYF.

The V gene is TRBV5-6, the J gene TRBJ2-5; 7 nucleotides align to TRBD2. Matching the DNA end better, TRBJ2-1 makes the J call doubtful. The CDR3 sequence is 14 residues long. The germline CDR1 and CDR2 sequences are SGHDT and YYEEEE. In DNA form, the CDR3 reads TGTGCCAGCAGCTGGGCTAGCGGCCAAGAGACCCAGTTCTTC. Protein sequence: CASSWASGQETQFF.

The V gene is TRBV6-5, the J gene TRBJ1-6; D ambiguous. Per germline, CDR1 MNHEY and CDR2 SVGAGI. CDR3 length equals 15 residues. V was shortened by 2 bases and J by 3 bases, with 8 bases between the two germline ends. The DNA for the CDR3 is TGTGCCAGCAGTTACGAATTGGGCTATAATTCACCCCTCCACTTT. This sequence encodes CASSYELGYNSPLHF.

For this clonotype: An end of the junction differs from the germline gene, which may be a read error. V and J are TRBV6-1 and TRBJ1-1; 7 positions agree with TRBD1. Germline V CDR1 and CDR2: MNHNS, SASEGT. The CDR3 consists of 13 residues. The CDR3 sequence is CVSNRQGNTEAFF. CDR3 sequence (DNA): TGTGTCAGCAACCGACAGGGGAACACTGAAGCTTTCTTT.